The entry below gives a single T cell receptor (beta chain) sequence along with its context. Its target antigen remains unknown. Base qualities were left out, and no much larger clone turns up one base away. Immediately after resection, surgical brain or tumor specimens were cryofrozen in liquid nitrogen, and peripheral blood cells were collected at the same time. The data are from a study of glioma-infiltrating T cells listed by TCRdb under 2016. Study-level background: The low-grade gliomas were WHO grade II oligodendrogliomas or astrocytomas, while the glioblastomas were WHO grade IV tumors sampled at initial diagnosis rather than at recurrent diagnosis. Before surgery, glioma patients were given dexamethasone for six or fewer days. For blood libraries, the target was roughly 4.5- to 11-fold sequencing coverage of approximately 920,000 peripheral T cells. Sequencing of TCR alpha- and beta-chain repertoires was performed on glioma tissue, on non-neoplastic brain tissue, and on matched peripheral blood mononuclear cells. Each tissue-infiltrating repertoire was compared with the same patient's peripheral blood repertoire to measure divergence between tissue and blood T-cell populations. Three low-grade glioma patients, roughly 8 primary glioblastoma patients, and three non-glioma patients who contributed non-neoplastic brain tissue made up the paired cohort. The research as a whole found: The group comparisons were based on small numbers of patients: three non-neoplastic, three low-grade glioma and roughly eight glioblastoma patients. Patients with low tissue-blood divergence were marked by a signature set of shared blood CDR3 motifs, and that set was depleted in highly divergent patients. Tissue and blood shared very few CDR3 sequences, a result attributed to high CDR3 diversity and limited sampling. VJ-independent divergence between tissue and blood was below expectation in non-neoplastic patients but above expectation in all gliomas, especially low-grade gliomas.

Reading from cysteine to phenylalanine, the CDR3 counts 19 amino acids. Only the CDR3 portion is preserved as DNA: 57 bases, with reading frame beginning at the first base. A distance of 23 bases separates the germline ends of V and J, which lose 2 bases and 2 bases respectively. Looking up the germline V gene yields CDR1 SGHRS and CDR2 YFSETQ. The iRepertoire nested amplicon-rescue multiplex PCR (arm-PCR) platform was used to amplify TCR alpha and beta CDR3 regions from RNA. The input for one-step reverse transcription and amplification was about 90-450 ng of tissue mRNA or PBMC total RNA. Following bead purification, Illumina adapters were added by a secondary multiplex PCR, and the libraries were gel-purified between 200 and 400 bp. Libraries carried internal 6-nucleotide barcodes used for demultiplexing. Libraries were sequenced on an Illumina MiSeq with 2x220 or 2x250 nucleotide paired-end reads. As for the authors' bioinformatics: FLASH 1.2.11 was used to merge paired reads, and BWA-MEM then aligned the reads to the GRCh37 human genome before TRA and TRB reads were extracted. An IMGT-derived reference of cassette sequences and CDR3 motifs, with pseudogenes included, was used for V and J assignment. Reads were translated in three frames, and productive CDR3s were defined by a C…FGXG motif without stop codons. Unique combinations of V-J cassette pair and CDR3 amino acid sequence were defined as clonotypes. Reads were filtered by Hamming distance, with the threshold set by the sequence error rate of each sample in mapped regions. TCRdb redid the processing of the public reads, applying fastp at Q25 and MiXCR, and retained in-frame beta chains. Each entry is one CDR3 protein sequence, shown with its most common DNA and genes. In this record, the V and J calls reflect TCRdb's handling and not the investigators' own analysis. In all, the sample holds 300,000 to 450,000 distinct CDR3 sequences, and 41% of those were seen once. Clones ranked in the top ten supply around 13% of the sample.

This chain joins TRBV5-1 to TRBJ2-1, and possibly TRBD2, on 6 matching bases. The sequenced material came from glioma tissue, nonneoplastic brain tissue, or PBMCs (not recorded which). The TCR was taken from a human donor with low-grade glioma or glioblastoma, undergoing nonglioma brain surgery, or in good health (not recorded which). CDR3 protein: CASSFPGSESSRAYNEQFF. The DNA is TGCGCCAGCAGCTTCCCCGGGAGCGAGTCTAGCAGAGCCTACAATGAGCAGTTCTTC.